Listed below are T cell receptor beta chains from one sample, sequenced in a study of Ad26.COV2.S vaccination and SARS-CoV-2 variants. Sequencing was performed with immunoSEQ multiplex PCR; in TCRdb, only in-frame clones are kept and a portion is missing. Of about 480,000 clones in the sample, about 83% are singletons; the top ten hold 9.5% to 15%. The material sequenced was peripheral blood, taken in a trial of Ad26.COV2.S vaccine versus placebo. The receptor source for this set is a person aged 18-65 years who received the Ad26.COV2.S COVID-19 vaccine or a placebo. Each CDR3 is given with its conserved first and last residue. D genes are given only for firm matches. A clone size is listed for some rows: how often the clone was seen (once, few, many), or a class if it is expanded.

>NA|TRBJ1-5|TRBV6-6|once|15
CASSYARRGDQPQHF
TGTGCCAGCAGTTACGCGCGGCGAGGAGATCAGCCCCAGCATTTT
>TRBD1|TRBJ2-7|TRBV7-2|NA|16
CASSLDGTGIFDEQYF
TGTGCCAGCAGCTTAGACGGGACAGGGATCTTCGACGAGCAGTACTTC
>NA|TRBJ2-7|TRBV14|NA|15
CASSPYQGSAYEQYF
TGTGCCAGCAGCCCTTATCAGGGATCTGCCTACGAGCAGTACTTC
>NA|TRBJ2-1|TRBV24-1|NA|16
CATSDLVGAEVNEQFF
TGTGCCACCAGTGATCTGGTCGGGGCCGAAGTCAATGAGCAGTTCTTC
>TRBD2|TRBJ2-5|TRBV24-1|NA|15
CATRGTSGNGETQYF
TGTGCCACCAGAGGGACTAGCGGGAATGGAGAGACCCAGTACTTC
>TRBD1|TRBJ1-2|TRBV18|NA|14
CASSPRDRGYGYTF
TGTGCCAGCTCACCACGGGACAGGGGATATGGCTACACCTTC
>NA|TRBJ2-1|TRBV9|NA|16
CASSADGWGLYNEQFF
TGTGCCAGCAGCGCCGACGGATGGGGACTTTACAATGAGCAGTTCTTC
>TRBD2|TRBJ2-7|TRBV10-3|NA|15
CAISRSGGSSYEQYF
TGTGCCATCAGTAGGTCGGGAGGGAGCTCCTACGAGCAGTACTTC
>NA|TRBJ2-1|TRBV3-1/TRBV3-2|once|15
CASSQDLDRSNEQFF
TGTGCCAGCAGCCAAGATTTAGACAGGTCGAATGAGCAGTTCTTC
>TRBD1|TRBJ1-4|TRBV6-6|NA|15
CASSGTGGAYEKLFF
TGTGCCAGCAGTGGGACAGGGGGCGCGTATGAAAAACTGTTTTTT
>NA|TRBJ2-7|TRBV2|NA|19
CASNAARLLGGRPPYEQYF
TGTGCCAGCAACGCCGCCCGGCTCCTCGGGGGGCGCCCCCCCTACGAGCAGTACTTC
>NA|TRBJ1-3|TRBV7-3|few|14
CASSLIGGGNTIYF
TGTGCCAGCAGCTTAATCGGTGGAGGAAACACCATATATTTT
>NA|TRBJ1-6|TRBV20-1|NA|14
CSASISEKGIPLHF
TGCAGTGCTAGTATATCCGAGAAGGGAATACCCCTCCACTTT
>NA|TRBJ1-2|TRBV5-1|NA|14
CASSLEGSGVGYTF
TGCGCCAGCAGCTTGGAGGGGTCCGGAGTTGGCTACACCTTC
>NA|TRBJ2-7|TRBV3-1/TRBV3-2|few|12
CASSQDNYEQYF
TGTGCCAGCAGCCAAGATAACTACGAGCAGTACTTC
>NA|TRBJ2-6|TRBV5-1|NA|15
CASTPARSGANVLTF
TGCGCCAGCACCCCGGCCCGCTCTGGGGCCAACGTCCTGACTTTC
>TRBD1|TRBJ2-7|TRBV30|NA|14
CAWSTGQGAGEQYF
TGTGCCTGGAGTACCGGACAGGGGGCAGGAGAGCAGTACTTC
>TRBD2|TRBJ2-7|TRBV6-5|NA|14
CASSRLAGSYEQYF
TGTGCCAGCAGTCGACTAGCGGGGAGCTACGAGCAGTACTTC
>NA|TRBJ1-1|TRBV9|NA|16
CASSVGAGIMNTEAFF
TGTGCCAGCAGCGTAGGGGCAGGGATTATGAACACTGAAGCTTTCTTT
>NA|TRBJ1-4|TRBV21-1|NA|16
CASSTPQRRCYEKLFF
TGTGCCAGCAGCACCCCCCAAAGGAGGTGCTATGAAAAACTGTTTTTT
>TRBD2|TRBJ2-1|TRBV25-1|NA|14
CASSETSGNNEQFF
TGTGCCAGCAGTGAGACTAGCGGAAACAATGAGCAGTTCTTC
>NA|TRBJ1-2|TRBV19|NA|13
CASKSWGTYGYTF
TGTGCCAGTAAATCGTGGGGGACCTATGGCTACACCTTC
>NA|TRBJ2-1|TRBV20-1|NA|10
CSAAMDEQFF
TGCAGTGCGGCGATGGATGAGCAGTTCTTC
>NA|TRBJ2-2|TRBV18|few|15
CASSPRGRNTGELFF
TGTGCCAGCTCACCACGCGGCAGGAACACCGGGGAGCTGTTTTTT
>NA|TRBJ1-2|TRBV28|NA|13
CASSLYRDDGYTF
TGTGCCAGCAGTTTATACAGGGACGATGGCTACACCTTC
>NA|TRBJ1-1|TRBV4-2|NA|14
CASSPRLGNTEAFF
TGTGCCAGCAGCCCGCGACTGGGGAACACTGAAGCTTTCTTT
>NA|TRBJ1-1|TRBV7-2|NA|13
CASKKAGGTEAFF
TGTGCCAGCAAGAAGGCGGGGGGCACTGAAGCTTTCTTT
>NA|TRBJ2-7|TRBV25-1|NA|14
CASSEEGPGRKQYF
TGTGCCAGCAGTGAAGAGGGGCCCGGTAGGAAGCAGTACTTC
>NA|TRBJ1-3|TRBV5-4|NA|15
CASSYDPFSGNTIYF
TGTGCCAGCAGCTACGACCCGTTCTCTGGAAACACCATATATTTT
>NA|TRBJ2-2|TRBV25-1|NA|16
CASSEPRGAGTGELFF
TGTGCCAGCAGTGAACCCCGGGGCGCGGGGACCGGGGAGCTGTTTTTT
>TRBD1|TRBJ1-1|TRBV19|NA|14
CASKPQGAGTEAFF
TGTGCCAGTAAACCACAGGGGGCGGGAACTGAAGCTTTCTTT
>NA|TRBJ1-4|TRBV7-8|NA|16
CASSLARGATNEKLFF
TGTGCCAGCAGCTTAGCCCGGGGGGCAACTAATGAAAAACTGTTTTTT
>NA|TRBJ2-1|TRBV7-2|NA|13
CASSLAGGPGQFF
TGTGCCAGCAGCTTAGCAGGGGGACCGGGGCAGTTCTTC
>TRBD2|TRBJ2-1|TRBV28|once|16
CASSLLGLVRLHEQFF
TGTGCCAGCAGTTTATTAGGACTAGTCCGTCTTCATGAGCAGTTCTTC
>NA|TRBJ2-2|TRBV28|NA|15
CASSLTAGHTGELFF
TGTGCCAGCAGTTTAACGGCAGGGCACACCGGGGAGCTGTTTTTT
>TRBD1|TRBJ1-5|TRBV25-1|few|14
CASTDRYIDQPQHF
TGTGCCAGCACGGACAGGTATATCGATCAGCCCCAGCATTTT
>NA|TRBJ1-5|TRBV7-9|few|15
CASSPDGNSNQPQHF
TGTGCCAGCAGTCCTGACGGAAATAGCAATCAGCCCCAGCATTTT
>TRBD2|TRBJ2-3|TRBV4-1|NA|16
CASSLSAGAGGDTQYF
TGCGCCAGCAGCCTGTCAGCGGGAGCAGGCGGAGATACGCAGTATTTT
>TRBD1|TRBJ2-5|TRBV2|NA|14
CASTVRQGGETQYF
TGTGCCAGCACCGTACGACAGGGTGGAGAGACCCAGTACTTC
>NA|TRBJ2-2|TRBV15|NA|18
CATSRDPGFDSHTGELFF
TGTGCCACCAGCAGAGATCCGGGGTTCGACAGCCACACCGGGGAGCTGTTTTTT
>NA|TRBJ2-5|TRBV7-9|NA|11
CASSLAETQYF
TGTGCCAGCAGCTTAGCTGAGACCCAGTACTTC
>TRBD2|TRBJ2-3|TRBV20-1|NA|17
CSASLGWGLASTDTQYF
TGCAGTGCTAGTCTCGGGTGGGGACTAGCTTCCACAGATACGCAGTATTTT
>NA|TRBJ2-3|TRBV27|few|14
CASSLRGGTDTQYF
TGTGCCAGCAGTTTGAGGGGCGGCACAGATACGCAGTATTTT
>TRBD2|TRBJ2-1|TRBV24-1|NA|17
CATSDPGPGLAGNEQFF
TGTGCCACCAGTGACCCCGGACCGGGACTAGCGGGCAATGAGCAGTTCTTC
>TRBD1|TRBJ1-2|TRBV7-8|NA|13
CASSDWGTGGNTF
TGTGCCAGCAGCGACTGGGGGACAGGCGGTAATACCTTC
>NA|TRBJ2-3|TRBV6-5|NA|13
CASTPRYTDTQYF
TGTGCCAGCACTCCGCGGTACACAGATACGCAGTATTTT
>TRBD2|TRBJ2-1|TRBV28|once|16
CASNTRGLAGGEEQFF
TGTGCCAGCAATACTCGGGGACTAGCGGGAGGTGAAGAGCAGTTCTTC
>NA|TRBJ1-1|TRBV7-3|NA|13
CASSFKRGTEAFF
TGTGCCAGCAGCTTTAAGAGGGGTACTGAAGCTTTCTTT
>NA|TRBJ2-1|TRBV11-3|once|11
CASSGGREQFF
TGTGCCAGCAGCGGTGGTCGGGAGCAGTTCTTC